The 32 T cell receptor beta chains listed next were all sequenced from one sample in a study of regulatory and conventional T cells in RAG deficiency. Produced via immunoSEQ multiplex PCR; TCRdb's table is partial and in-frame only. The sample consists of roughly 35,000 clones, about nine tenths of them appearing once. The same specimen was also included in a second study, on regulatory T cells. As that report states: The primer mix had 52 TRBV and 13 TRBJ primers.

What was sequenced was CD8+ T cells sorted from blood. The receptor source for this set is a human donor in good health.

The chain recombines TRBV6-5 with TRBJ1-1, with D unresolved. The CDR3 is 13 residues long. Germline-derived CDR1 and CDR2 are MNHEY and SVGAGI. V was shortened by 5 bases and J by 3 bases, with 10 bases between the two germline ends. Here the CDR3 reads CASSPLLDTEAFF. CDR3 nucleotide sequence: TGTGCCAGCAGTCCACTCCTGGACACTGAAGCTTTCTTT.

V is TRBV5-5 and J is TRBJ1-6; 7 positions match TRBD1. This CDR3 region has 15 residues. V lost 0 bases to trimming and J lost 8 bases; unmatched junction nucleotides: 5. Per germline, CDR1 SGHKS and CDR2 YYEKEE (reference sequence). The CDR3 DNA sequence: TGTGCCAGCAGCTTGGCAGGACAGGCGGATTCACCCCTCCACTTT. Amino acids: CASSLAGQADSPLHF.

The sample holds one count of this clone. V gene TRBV19 combines with J gene TRBJ2-4, with D possibly being TRBD1 (6 bases). V lost 5 bases and J lost 0, with 14 bases in between. The germline V gene encodes CDR1 LNHDA and CDR2 SQIVND (reference sequence). The CDR3 consists of 16 residues. In DNA, the CDR3 is TGTGCCAGTAGTGGGCCGGGACAAATAGCCAAAAACATTCAGTACTTC. It is translated as CASSGPGQIAKNIQYF. Full variable domain (rest looked up from reference TRBV19 and TRBJ2-4): DGGITQSPKYLFRKEGQNVTLSCEQNLNHDAMYWYRQDPGQGLRLIYYSQIVNDFQKGDIAEGYSVSREKKESFPLTVTSAQKNPTAFYLCASSGPGQIAKNIQYFGAGTRLSVL.

About this clone: Compared with germline, one end of the junction differs, possibly owing to a read error. The chain has TRBV7-7 and TRBJ2-1, with 10 bases fitting TRBD2. The germline V gene encodes CDR1 SSHAT and CDR2 FNYEAQ (reference sequence). This CDR3 contains 16 residues. As DNA, the CDR3 is TGTGCTAGCAGCTTAGCCCTAGCGGGAGTCCCCAATGAGCAGTTCTTC. Translating gives CASSLALAGVPNEQFF.

In its sample, this clone was seen a few times. The chain couples TRBV5-8 to TRBJ1-5; 7 positions agree with TRBD1. The CDR3 totals 15 residues. J was trimmed by 6 bases and V by 2 bases; bases with no gene match: 8. CDR1 is SGHTS and CDR2 is YDEGEE in the germline V gene. The CDR3: CASSLIPGGGQPQHF. The CDR3 bases are TGTGCCAGCAGCTTAATCCCAGGGGGTGGTCAGCCCCAGCATTTT.

J is TRBJ2-7 and V is TRBV6-8; D is ambiguous. The length of the CDR3 is 10 residues. CDR1 is MNHGY and CDR2 is SAAAGT in the germline V gene. V was trimmed by 8 bases and J by 7 bases, leaving 9 bases between them. CDR3 sequence reads: CASWVWEQYF. CDR3 bases: TGTGCCAGCTGGGTCTGGGAGCAGTACTTC.

This chain uses TRBV6-1 with TRBJ1-5; the D gene is possibly TRBD1 (6 bases). The CDR3 has 14 amino acids. V lost 7 bases, J lost 0 bases, and 10 bases lay in between. In germline, CDR1 is MNHNS, CDR2 SASEGT. The CDR3 here is CASTGTPSNQPQHF. CDR3 bases: TGTGCCAGCACCGGGACACCTAGCAATCAGCCCCAGCATTTT.

The chain joins TRBV15 to TRBJ1-2; 7 bases map to TRBD1. The V gene end was trimmed by 3 bases and the J gene end by 7 bases; junction bases not matched to a gene: 14. Germline V lookup: CDR1 LNHNV, CDR2 YYDKDF (reference sequence). This CDR3 is built from 16 residues. Here the CDR3 reads CATSSQFRDSYRGYTF. Here the CDR3 DNA reads TGTGCCACCAGCAGTCAATTCCGGGACAGCTATCGTGGCTACACCTTC.

The V call is TRBV29-1, the J call TRBJ2-5; D is possibly TRBD2 (5 bases). The germline V and J ends were trimmed by 6 bases and 1 base, with 12 bases remaining between them. CDR1 and CDR2 from the germline V gene are SQVTM and ANQGSEA. This CDR3 region has 13 residues. The CDR3 nucleotides read TGCAGCGTCGACGAGCGGAGCCAAGAGACCCAGTACTTC. This translates into CSVDERSQETQYF. The full variable domain, rest sourced from reference TRBV29-1 and TRBJ2-5, is SAVISQKPSRDICQRGTSLTIQCQVDSQVTMMFWYRQQPGQSLTLIATANQGSEATYESGFVIDKFPISRPNLTFSTLTVSNMSPEDSSIYLCSVDERSQETQYFGPGTRLLVL.

The V call is TRBV10-3, the J call TRBJ2-5; perhaps D is TRBD1 or TRBD2 (7 bases each). The V and J ends lost 7 bases and 5 bases respectively, with 17 bases between them. CDR3 length equals 14 residues. From germline, CDR1 is ENHRY and CDR2 SYGVKD. CDR3 region: CAITPQGRGETQYF. The CDR3 DNA reads as TGTGCCATCACCCCACAGGGGAGGGGGGAGACCCAGTACTTC.

V is TRBV5-1 and J is TRBJ1-1; D not certain. Germline V gene sequence: CDR1 SGHRS, CDR2 YFSETQ. The V end was cut by 0 bases, the J end by 4 bases, with 10 bases between. There are 14 residues in the CDR3. For the CDR3, the DNA is TGCGCCAGCAGCTTGGACAGTTGGGGCACTGAAGCTTTCTTT. It codes for CASSLDSWGTEAFF.

J is TRBJ1-2 and V is TRBV6-5; TRBD1 agrees at 7 bases. The germline V gene has CDR1 MNHEY and CDR2 SVGAGI. The ends lost 0 bases at V and 7 bases at J; junction bases unmatched: 11. The CDR3 is 16 amino acids. CDR3 sequence reads: CASSYSDDRARSGYTF. The CDR3 nucleotides read TGTGCCAGCAGTTACTCGGATGACAGGGCGAGGAGTGGCTACACCTTC.

The rearrangement joins TRBV29-1 to TRBJ2-7; 8 bases match TRBD1. Germline V gives CDR1 SQVTM, CDR2 ANQGSEA. CDR3 length: 16 amino acids. The V segment lost 1 base and the J segment 1 base; nucleotides outside the gene matches: 9. The CDR3 nucleotides are TGCAGCGTTGAAGCCCCACGGGGGACAGGATCCTACGAGCAGTACTTC. Translation: CSVEAPRGTGSYEQYF.

This clone showed up just a few times. The chain joins TRBV5-1 to TRBJ1-2; perhaps TRBD1 as D (5 bases). Deletions cut 4 bases from V and 4 bases from J, with 17 bases between. The CDR3 sequence is 15 residues long. Germline CDR1 reads SGHRS; CDR2 reads YFSETQ. The CDR3 loop is CASSGRDAGSYGYTF. The CDR3, as DNA: TGCGCCAGCAGCGGACGGGACGCAGGGAGCTATGGCTACACCTTC.

The rearrangement uses TRBV5-6 and TRBJ2-5; unclear D gene. The last part of the DNA fits TRBJ2-7 better; the J call may be wrong. The CDR3 length is 11 residues. The germline V gene encodes CDR1 SGHDT and CDR2 YYEEEE. CDR3 DNA: TGTGCCAGCTATAACTCCTACGAGCAGTACTTC. Its translation: CASYNSYEQYF.

This clone was counted only a few times. The chain carries TRBV30 and TRBJ1-1; D is ambiguous. Germline CDR1 and CDR2: GTSNPN and SVGIG (reference sequence). This CDR3 is built from 12 residues. Trimming removed 6 bases at V and 3 bases at J, with 11 bases between. The CDR3 region is CACLTRDTEAFF. CDR3 in DNA: TGTGCCTGCCTGACTCGGGACACTGAAGCTTTCTTT.

This clone showed up just once. The V and J genes are TRBV27 and TRBJ2-4; TRBD2 is a possible D gene (6 bases). The CDR3 length is 18 residues. The germline CDR1 and CDR2 sequences are MNHEY and SMNVEV (reference sequence). Trimming removed 6 bases at V and 6 bases at J, with 27 bases between. CDR3 bases: TGTGCCAGCAGGGAGGGGAAGTCAGCGGGCCCGTTGGGAAACATTCAGTACTTC. Protein: CASREGKSAGPLGNIQYF.

The chain is built from TRBV6-1 and TRBJ1-2; D is undetermined. V shed 5 bases and J shed 6 bases, with 10 bases lying between them. The CDR3 runs to 12 residues. CDR1 MNHNS and CDR2 SASEGT come from the germline V gene. Here the CDR3 DNA reads TGTGCCAGCAGTCTAGGTGGGAATGGCTACACCTTC. Amino acid sequence: CASSLGGNGYTF.

V is TRBV27 and J is TRBJ2-3; perhaps TRBD1 as D (7 bases). The CDR3 sequence is 16 residues long. V lost 2 bases and J 5 bases, leaving 17 bases between the germline ends. Germline CDR1 MNHEY, CDR2 SMNVEV (reference sequence). The CDR3 nucleotides are TGTGCCAGCAGTTTAGACCCCTTCCAGGGGGGAGATACGCAGTATTTT. Translation: CASSLDPFQGGDTQYF.

The chain uses TRBV29-1 and TRBJ2-5; 7 bases are a match to TRBD2. Trimming at V came to 7 bases and at J to 5 bases, leaving 1 base not matched to a gene. The CDR3 spans 10 residues. Germline V gives CDR1 SQVTM, CDR2 ANQGSEA. This chain's CDR3 is CSAGGETQYF. CDR3 DNA sequence: TGCAGCGCCGGGGGGGAGACCCAGTACTTC. Based on the CDR3 plus reference TRBV29-1 and TRBJ2-5, the full variable domain is SAVISQKPSRDICQRGTSLTIQCQVDSQVTMMFWYRQQPGQSLTLIATANQGSEATYESGFVIDKFPISRPNLTFSTLTVSNMSPEDSSIYLCSAGGETQYFGPGTRLLVL.

This chain connects TRBV6-1 to TRBJ1-1, with 11 bases aligning to TRBD1. In germline, CDR1 is MNHNS, CDR2 SASEGT. Trimming cost V 4 bases and J 4 bases; bases outside gene matches: 5. CDR3 length: 15 amino acids. The CDR3 DNA is TGTGCCAGCAGTGCCTCCGGGACAGGGGGCACTGAAGCTTTCTTT. Its translation is CASSASGTGGTEAFF.

DNA for the CDR3: TGTGCCAGCGGACCTAGACAGGCAATTAACACCGGGGAGCTGTTTTTT. This gives the protein CASGPRQAINTGELFF. This rearrangement joins TRBV28 to TRBJ2-2, with a possible D match to TRBD1 (6 bases). There are 16 residues in the CDR3. Germline V CDR1 and CDR2: MDHEN, SYDVKM. Trimming took 8 bases from V and 2 from J, leaving 18 bases between them.

The chain uses TRBV13 and TRBJ1-2; TRBD1 might be the D (6 bases). Germline V gene data show CDR1 as PRHDT and CDR2 as FYEKMQ (reference sequence). The CDR3 runs 14 residues. Trimming took 4 bases from V and 8 from J, leaving 17 bases between them. The CDR3 bases are TGTGCCAGCAGCTCCCCACAGGGCGAACACGGCTACACCTTC. This encodes CASSSPQGEHGYTF.

This chain joins TRBV7-2 and TRBJ2-3; D may be TRBD1 (6 bases). Trimming took off 5 bases at V and 2 bases at J, with 14 bases between the two ends. The CDR3 spans 15 residues. Germline values: CDR1 SGHTA, CDR2 FQGNSA. The DNA for the CDR3 is TGTGCCAGCAGCCCCCTGGGGGCCCCCACAGATACGCAGTATTTT. It encodes CASSPLGAPTDTQYF.

V usage is TRBV6-1 and J usage is TRBJ2-7; D not certain. Germline lookup yields CDR1 MNHNS and CDR2 SASEGT. The CDR3 has 12 residues. V was pared by 10 bases and J by 3 bases, with 13 bases between. The DNA of the CDR3 is TGTGCCACCACCGGCGGTATCTACGAGCAGTACTTC. This codes for CATTGGIYEQYF.

This clone was recorded only once. The rearrangement uses TRBV5-4 and TRBJ2-5, with TRBD2 matching over 10 bases. Germline CDR1 is SGHNT and CDR2 is YYREEE (reference sequence). Trimming took 0 bases from V and 1 from J; bases not matched to a gene: 3. The CDR3 sequence is 16 residues long. The CDR3: CASSLGLAGLQETQYF. As DNA, the CDR3 is TGTGCCAGCAGCTTGGGACTAGCGGGCCTCCAAGAGACCCAGTACTTC.

The chain links TRBV6-5 to TRBJ1-2, with 8 bases aligning to TRBD1. Germline CDR1 MNHEY, CDR2 SVGAGI. CDR3 length: 16 residues. V lost 0 bases, J lost 6 bases, and 9 bases stayed unmatched. The CDR3 region is CASSYSKAGGWDGYTF. In nucleotides, the CDR3 is TGTGCCAGCAGTTACTCGAAGGCAGGGGGCTGGGATGGCTACACCTTC.

CDR3 bases: TGTGCCAGCAGCTCCCGGACTAGCGGGAGGGACCTGGATACGCAGTATTTT. Translated, it gives CASSSRTSGRDLDTQYF. The J gene is TRBJ2-3, the V gene TRBV9; 15 positions match TRBD2. The CDR3 is made up of 17 amino acids. Trimming took 4 bases from V and 6 from J; bases not matched to a gene: 9. Germline lookup yields CDR1 SGDLS and CDR2 YYNGEE.

The chain recombines TRBV7-9 with TRBJ2-1; 13 positions match TRBD2. Germline lookup yields CDR1 SEHNR and CDR2 FQNEAQ (reference sequence). The CDR3 totals 15 residues. The V segment lost 3 bases and the J segment 7 bases; nucleotides outside the gene matches: 3. CDR3 sequence: CASSLGTSGTNEQFF. The DNA of the CDR3 is TGTGCCAGCAGCTTGGGGACTAGCGGGACGAATGAGCAGTTCTTC.

The rearrangement uses TRBV10-2 and TRBJ2-3; perhaps D is TRBD1 or TRBD2 (5 bases each). V was cut by 3 bases and J by 5 bases, with 18 bases left in between. The CDR3 covers 16 residues. Germline CDR1 WSHSY, CDR2 SAAADI. CDR3 residues: CASSDFWGSHGDTQYF. The DNA of the CDR3 is TGCGCCAGCAGTGATTTTTGGGGGAGCCACGGAGATACGCAGTATTTT.

The chain joins TRBV6-5 to TRBJ1-2, with TRBD1 as a possible D gene (6 bases). V was shortened by 5 bases and J by 8 bases, with 15 bases between the two germline ends. This CDR3 has 13 amino acids. Germline loops: CDR1 MNHEY, CDR2 SVGAGI. The CDR3, as DNA: TGTGCCAGCAGTGGAAGTACAGGGTACGGCTACACCTTC. Translation: CASSGSTGYGYTF.

The CDR3 DNA sequence: TGTGCCAGCAGCCCCCCCAACGAGGAGGAGACCCAGTACTTC. Translation gives CASSPPNEEETQYF. The J gene is TRBJ2-5, the V gene TRBV9; no reliable D call. CDR3 size: 14 residues. V gave up 4 bases and J gave up 5 bases, with 15 bases separating them. The germline V gene has CDR1 SGDLS and CDR2 YYNGEE.